This TCR beta chain was profiled in a study of blood T cells in healthy people across ages. Extractions gave at least 5 micrograms of total RNA per sample. On this clonotype: What it binds is not known.

Using a J-beta primer mix together with a sample-barcoded 5' primer, a second PCR was run for roughly 7 to 12 cycles. Each CDR3 protein gets one entry after TCRdb re-called the 5' RACE reads with MiXCR. The sample yields around 2 million distinct CDR3 sequences, about 39% seen once. Study-level points and caveats: Naive CD4+ cells and diversity were both higher in long-lived donors than in aged donors. Estimated diversity that came from one million T cells was considered an underestimate. Roughly linearly, TCR beta diversity per million T cells fell as age increased.

The V gene's germline CDR1 is LNHNV and CDR2 YYDKDF (reference sequence). V gave up 3 bases and J gave up 4 bases, with 15 bases separating them. The CDR3 consists of 15 residues. The rearrangement uses TRBV15 and TRBJ1-1; D uncertain. The sample taken for sequencing was blood. The clonotype originates from a human donor in good health. CDR3 DNA: TGTGCCACCAGCAGGGCGCCGGGCCCGGGCACTGAAGCTTTCTTT. This encodes CATSRAPGPGTEAFF. Together with reference TRBV15 and TRBJ1-1, the CDR3 gives the full variable domain: DAMVIQNPRYQVTQFGKPVTLSCSQTLNHNVMYWYQQKSSQAPKLLFHYYDKDFNNEADTPDNFQSRRPNTSFCFLDIRSPGLGDTAMYLCATSRAPGPGTEAFFGQGTRLTVV.